These 24 T cell receptor beta chains originate from one sample sequenced in a study of OX40 agonist ivuxolimab in advanced cancers. Only in-frame clones appear in the TCRdb table, and some are missing; sequencing was by immunoSEQ multiplex PCR. The sample includes around 34,000 clones, roughly nine tenths seen only once; the top ten take about 35%. The sample was CD4+ or CD8+ T cells sorted from blood, taken in a trial of the OX40 agonist ivuxolimab. These receptors originate from an adult with an advanced solid tumor such as melanoma, head and neck, liver or kidney cancer.

The gene calls are TRBV9 and TRBJ1-3; D is possibly TRBD1 (6 bases). V shed 3 bases and J shed 3 bases, with 10 bases lying between them. This CDR3 region has 14 residues. Germline CDR1 reads SGDLS; CDR2 reads YYNGEE. In DNA, the CDR3 is TGTGCCAGCAGCGCCACAGGGTTTGGAAACACCATATATTTT. It specifies CASSATGFGNTIYF.

This chain connects TRBV2 to TRBJ1-1; 9 nucleotides align to TRBD1. This CDR3 region has 14 residues. V was pared by 7 bases and J by 3 bases, with 6 bases of the junction left unmatched. Germline assignment: CDR1 SNHLY and CDR2 FYNNEI. CDR3 sequence (DNA): TGTGCCAGCAAGCCGGGACAGGGAGACACTGAAGCTTTCTTT. Translation gives CASKPGQGDTEAFF.

The J gene is TRBJ2-3, the V gene TRBV5-4; the match to TRBD2 covers 9 bases. This CDR3 spans 15 amino acids. J lost 4 bases, V lost 0 bases, and 3 bases had no gene match. Looked up from germline, CDR1 is SGHNT and CDR2 is YYREEE (reference sequence). CDR3 nucleotide sequence: TGTGCCAGCAGCTTGGTAGCGGGAGCCCCAGATACGCAGTATTTT. Protein sequence: CASSLVAGAPDTQYF. Full variable domain (rest looked up from reference TRBV5-4 and TRBJ2-3): ETGVTQSPTHLIKTRGQQVTLRCSSQSGHNTVSWYQQALGQGPQFIFQYYREEENGRGNFPPRFSGLQFPNYSSELNVNALELDDSALYLCASSLVAGAPDTQYFGPGTRLTVL.

The chain links TRBV7-6 to TRBJ2-7; the D is unclear. Trimming took 2 bases from V and 2 from J, leaving 7 bases between them. Per germline, CDR1 SGHVS and CDR2 FNYEAQ. This CDR3 spans 13 amino acids. CDR3 nucleotides: TGTGCCAGCAGCTTAAATTCAGCCTACGAGCAGTACTTC. Amino acids: CASSLNSAYEQYF.

This chain joins TRBV6-4 and TRBJ1-2; 10 bases are a match to TRBD1. The CDR3 runs to 16 residues. CDR1 is MRHNA and CDR2 is SNTAGT in the germline V gene. V was clipped by 0 bases and J by 6 bases; unmatched bases: 7. The CDR3 nucleotides are TGTGCCAGCAGTGACTCGGGGACAGGGGCGAGGGATGGCTACACCTTC. This translates into CASSDSGTGARDGYTF.

The chain combines TRBV2 with TRBJ2-3, with D hard to call. The V and J ends lost 6 bases and 0 bases respectively, with 13 bases between them. This CDR3 spans 15 amino acids. Germline CDR1 reads SNHLY; CDR2 reads FYNNEI. The chain's CDR3 is CASSLLASSTDTQYF. DNA for the CDR3: TGTGCCAGCAGCTTACTCGCCTCTAGCACAGATACGCAGTATTTT.

This clone was detected once. The chain uses TRBV19 and TRBJ1-1; 11 bases are shared with TRBD1. Losses at the gene ends were 5 bases for V and 4 bases for J; bases not matched to a gene: 6. In germline, CDR1 is LNHDA, CDR2 SQIVND (reference sequence). The CDR3 length is 15 residues. CDR3 loop: CASSATGTGGTEAFF. For the CDR3, the DNA is TGTGCCAGTAGTGCCACCGGGACAGGGGGCACTGAAGCTTTCTTT. Using reference TRBV19 and TRBJ1-1 for the parts outside the CDR3, the full variable domain is DGGITQSPKYLFRKEGQNVTLSCEQNLNHDAMYWYRQDPGQGLRLIYYSQIVNDFQKGDIAEGYSVSREKKESFPLTVTSAQKNPTAFYLCASSATGTGGTEAFFGQGTRLTVV.

DNA of the CDR3: TGTGCCAGCAGTGACAGGGAGAGGTCCTATAATTCACCCCTCCACTTT. Translated, it gives CASSDRERSYNSPLHF. This chain links TRBV6-1 with TRBJ1-6, with a weak D call TRBD1 (5 bases). CDR3 length equals 16 residues. The V gene's germline CDR1 is MNHNS and CDR2 SASEGT. V lost 3 bases to trimming and J lost 1 base, with 10 bases between them.

This chain links TRBV15 with TRBJ2-7; no clear D. Germline V gene lookup returns CDR1 LNHNV and CDR2 YYDKDF (reference sequence). Deletions cut 0 bases from V and 3 bases from J, with 9 bases between. The CDR3 has 14 amino acids. The CDR3 DNA is TGTGCCACCAGCAGAGATACGGATCTCTACGAGCAGTACTTC. Its protein product is CATSRDTDLYEQYF.

CDR3 protein: CASSPEGNTIYF. The CDR3 DNA reads TGTGCCAGCAGCCCAGAAGGAAACACCATATATTTT. This chain uses TRBV4-2 with TRBJ1-3; D is uncertain. V lost 4 bases to trimming and J lost 4 bases, with 5 bases between them. Germline CDR1 is LGHNA and CDR2 is YNFKEQ. The CDR3 runs to 12 residues.

The chain employs TRBV2 and TRBJ1-6, with D hard to call. The germline V gene has CDR1 SNHLY and CDR2 FYNNEI. Trimming took 6 bases from V and 5 from J, leaving 14 bases between them. The length of the CDR3 is 15 residues. The CDR3 DNA sequence: TGTGCCAGCAGGAACGATGGATTCAATAATTCACCCCTCCACTTT. Its translation is CASRNDGFNNSPLHF.

The CDR3 DNA follows: TGTGCCAGCAGCCAAGATCGATTAGCGGCAGGGGGCGATGGCTACACCTTC. Protein product: CASSQDRLAAGGDGYTF. The chain is built from TRBV4-2 and TRBJ1-2, with 8 nucleotides matching TRBD1. There are 17 residues in the CDR3. Germline CDR1 is LGHNA and CDR2 is YNFKEQ. V lost 0 bases to trimming and J lost 6 bases; unmatched junction nucleotides: 12.

This rearrangement joins TRBV7-9 to TRBJ1-4; D unresolved. CDR3 length: 12 residues. Between the trimmed V and J ends, which lost 6 bases and 8 bases, there was a span of 10 bases. Germline CDR1 reads SEHNR; CDR2 reads FQNEAQ (reference sequence). CDR3 coding DNA: TGTGCCAGCAGTCATGGACTCGAAAAACTGTTTTTT. The encoded protein is CASSHGLEKLFF.

This chain connects TRBV9 to TRBJ1-3; no clear D gene. V lost 0 bases and J lost 3, with 7 bases in between. The CDR3 is 14 amino acids. Germline CDR1 reads SGDLS; CDR2 reads YYNGEE. CDR3 bases: TGTGCCAGCAGCGTAGGTCAGATTGGAAACACCATATATTTT. It yields the protein CASSVGQIGNTIYF. Complete variable domain (other parts from reference TRBV9 and TRBJ1-3): DSGVTQTPKHLITATGQRVTLRCSPRSGDLSVYWYQQSLDQGLQFLIQYYNGEERAKGNILERFSAQQFPDLHSELNLSSLELGDSALYFCASSVGQIGNTIYFGEGSWLTVV.

This sequence joins TRBV14 and TRBJ1-2, with TRBD1 as a possible D gene (5 bases). CDR1 SGHDN and CDR2 FVKESK come from the germline V gene. The V end lost 0 bases, the J end lost 3 bases, and 5 bases lay between the germline ends. The length of the CDR3 is 13 residues. The chain's CDR3 is CASSQEGDYGYTF. The CDR3 region has the DNA TGTGCCAGCAGCCAAGAGGGGGACTATGGCTACACCTTC.

The table lists this clone with a count of one. The chain combines TRBV7-9 with TRBJ1-1; D uncertain. The V gene lost 0 bases and the J gene lost 4 bases, with 3 bases spanning the gap. Per the germline V gene, CDR1 is SEHNR and CDR2 is FQNEAQ (reference sequence). The CDR3 has 12 amino acids. CDR3: CASSLAVTEAFF. DNA for the CDR3: TGTGCCAGCAGCTTAGCGGTCACTGAAGCTTTCTTT.

V and J are TRBV5-6 and TRBJ2-2, with D tentatively TRBD1 (5 bases). CDR1 is SGHDT, CDR2 YYEEEE, per germline. The CDR3 contains 13 residues. Between the trimmed V and J ends, which lost 5 bases and 4 bases, there was a span of 9 bases. CDR3 coding DNA: TGTGCCAGCAGGGGGCCCGGCACCGGGGAGCTGTTTTTT. Translated, it gives CASRGPGTGELFF.

This clone was detected only once. This chain joins TRBV28 and TRBJ1-4; D call uncertain. Germline values: CDR1 MDHEN, CDR2 SYDVKM. The CDR3 has 15 residues. Trimming shortened V by 6 bases and J by 0 bases, and 11 bases separated the two germline ends. The CDR3 nucleotides are TGTGCCAGCAGCCACTCCCACGCAACTAATGAAAAACTGTTTTTT. This sequence encodes CASSHSHATNEKLFF.

V and J are TRBV5-4 and TRBJ2-7, with 7 positions matching TRBD2. The CDR3 sequence is 15 residues long. With 1 base clipped from V and 0 bases from J, the junction kept 4 bases outside the gene matches. Germline V CDR1 and CDR2: SGHNT, YYREEE (reference sequence). CDR3 amino acids: CASSLLREASYEQYF. DNA for the CDR3: TGTGCCAGCAGCTTGCTCCGGGAGGCCTCCTACGAGCAGTACTTC.

The chain uses TRBV19 and TRBJ2-3, with TRBD2 matching over 8 bases. The V gene end was trimmed by 4 bases and the J gene end by 5 bases; junction bases not matched to a gene: 8. Germline CDR1 LNHDA, CDR2 SQIVND (reference sequence). There are 15 residues in the CDR3. The CDR3 nucleotides read TGTGCCAGTAGTAACCCGGGACTAGGGGTAGATACGCAGTATTTT. It specifies CASSNPGLGVDTQYF.

The V call is TRBV15, the J call TRBJ1-5, with a tentative D call TRBD1 (5 bases). Looked up from germline, CDR1 is LNHNV and CDR2 is YYDKDF (reference sequence). CDR3 length: 15 residues. Trimming cost V 9 bases and J 0 bases, with 15 bases left between them. DNA for the CDR3: TGTGCCACACGGTCCGACAGCCTTAGCAATCAGCCCCAGCATTTT. Its protein is CATRSDSLSNQPQHF.

The chain has TRBV6-1 and TRBJ2-1; D perhaps matches TRBD2 (6 bases). The V end was cut by 3 bases, the J end by 5 bases, with 14 bases between. Germline V gene lookup returns CDR1 MNHNS and CDR2 SASEGT. The CDR3 runs 15 residues. The CDR3 nucleotides read TGTGCCAGCAGTGAGTGGAGGGTTCAGGACAATGAGCAGTTCTTC. Translation gives CASSEWRVQDNEQFF.

This sequence joins TRBV6-5 and TRBJ2-3; possible D gene TRBD2, 5 bases. From germline, CDR1 is MNHEY and CDR2 SVGAGI. The CDR3 sequence is 15 residues long. V was shortened by 10 bases and J by 4 bases, with 21 bases between the two germline ends. The CDR3 reads CATLSRRGLADTQYF. CDR3 DNA: TGTGCCACCCTATCTCGTCGGGGTTTGGCAGATACGCAGTATTTT.

This sequence joins TRBV27 and TRBJ2-7; D unresolved. Trimming shortened V by 6 bases and J by 3 bases, and 9 bases separated the two germline ends. The CDR3 spans 12 residues. Germline CDR1 is MNHEY and CDR2 is SMNVEV (reference sequence). CDR3 protein: CASSTNYYEQYF. CDR3 bases: TGTGCCAGCAGCACAAACTACTACGAGCAGTACTTC.